This TCR beta chain was documented in a study of CXCR3-negative and CXCR3-positive naive CD8 T cells. The libraries of TRB cDNA were prepared using 5' RACE with UMI labels. TCRdb reprocessed the 5' RACE reads; each CDR3 protein has one entry and no DNA is given. This table lists roughly 90,000 distinct CDR3 sequences. Worth noting for this clonotype: Its specificity is not known.

Notes on the study in general: Expression of CXCR3 was partially reduced after cryopreservation, and fresh PBMCs were used in most assays. Against CXCR3-negative naive cells, CXCR3-positive naive cells showed more hydrophobic TRB CDR3s. Both naive subsets carried similar amounts of surface CD5, so TCR strength was inferred from TRB CDR3 properties.

The CDR3 is 12 amino acids. Germline CDR1 SEHNR, CDR2 FQNEAQ (reference sequence). The source of this sequence is a human donor in good health. Some clones in this sample may be carry-over from other donors' samples. This chain connects TRBV7-9 to TRBJ2-7. The sample consisted of naive CXCR3- CD8+ T cells from blood. Described subset: CD45RO-CCR7+CD27+CD95- naive CD8+ T cells lacking CXCR3 (TNR3-). The CDR3 sequence: CASSRGVGEQYF.